The 18 T cell receptor beta chains below were found in one sample sequenced in a study of blood T cell repertoires in COVID-19. Assay used: immunoSEQ multiplex PCR; TCRdb lists only in-frame clones, some missing. The repertoire has around 120,000 clones, around 76% of them found once; the top ten carry about 2.1%. Sequencing was done on a sample of peripheral blood. These receptors were collected from a man aged 70 or older with acute or convalescent COVID-19.

This clone was recorded a few times. The V call is TRBV6-1, the J call TRBJ1-6, with a tentative D call TRBD1 (5 bases). Germline V gene lookup returns CDR1 MNHNS and CDR2 SASEGT. There are 15 residues in the CDR3. With 3 bases removed from V and 7 bases from J, the gap between germline ends came to 13 bases. The CDR3 loop is CASSDGRVTNSPLHF. The DNA of the CDR3 is TGTGCCAGCAGTGATGGCAGGGTAACGAATTCACCCCTCCACTTT.

V and J are TRBV7-9 and TRBJ1-1; D unresolved. V shed 1 base and J shed 7 bases, with 7 bases lying between them. The CDR3 is made up of 12 amino acids. The germline CDR1 and CDR2 sequences are SEHNR and FQNEAQ (reference sequence). In DNA, the CDR3 is TGTGCCAGCAGCTTAGGAGGATATGAAGCTTTCTTT. Protein sequence: CASSLGGYEAFF.

V gene TRBV4-3 combines with J gene TRBJ1-2; D unresolved. This CDR3 spans 15 amino acids. V was cut by 0 bases and J by 6 bases, with 14 bases left in between. The germline V gene encodes CDR1 LGHNA and CDR2 YSLEER. The CDR3 DNA is TGCGCCAGCAGCCAAGAACCACAGATTGTACATGGCTACACCTTC. Protein: CASSQEPQIVHGYTF.

This clone appeared once. The rearrangement joins TRBV15 to TRBJ1-5; no reliable D call. The CDR3 runs 13 residues. In germline, CDR1 is LNHNV, CDR2 YYDKDF (reference sequence). The V gene lost 0 bases and the J gene lost 6 bases, with 6 bases spanning the gap. The CDR3 is CATSRDLGQPQHF. The CDR3 coding sequence is TGTGCCACCAGCAGAGATCTAGGTCAGCCCCAGCATTTT.

This clone was picked up a small number of times. The chain is built from TRBV6-6 and TRBJ1-2; D is possibly TRBD1 (5 bases). The CDR3 is made up of 13 amino acids. Looked up from germline, CDR1 is MNHNY and CDR2 is SVGAGI (reference sequence). V was clipped by 4 bases and J by 8 bases, with 14 bases between them. Here the CDR3 reads CASSSGDFEGYTF. The CDR3 bases are TGTGCCAGCAGTTCGGGGGATTTCGAGGGCTACACCTTC.

This clone was picked up a small number of times. The rearrangement uses TRBV24-1 and TRBJ1-2; 7 bases fit TRBD1. Germline trimming cut 3 bases from V and 4 bases from J; bases unmatched to any gene: 4. Germline V gene sequence: CDR1 KGHDR, CDR2 SFDVKD. The length of the CDR3 is 14 residues. This chain's CDR3 is CATSDPGTAYGYTF. In nucleotides, the CDR3 is TGTGCCACCAGTGATCCCGGGACAGCCTATGGCTACACCTTC.

This clone was counted a few times. The rearrangement joins TRBV6-2 or TRBV6-3 to TRBJ1-1; possibly TRBD1 for D (6 bases). V lost 5 bases and J 0 bases, leaving 25 bases between the germline ends. CDR3 length equals 19 residues. Germline V gene sequence: CDR1 MNHEY, CDR2 SVGEGT. The CDR3 spells CASSTPQGRGGQLNTEAFF. The CDR3, as DNA: TGTGCCAGCAGTACCCCCCAGGGCCGGGGGGGCCAACTGAACACTGAAGCTTTCTTT.

The chain recombines TRBV5-4 with TRBJ1-2; D possibly corresponds to TRBD1 (5 bases). V gave up 4 bases and J gave up 0 bases, with 16 bases separating them. Germline V gene lookup returns CDR1 SGHNT and CDR2 YYREEE (reference sequence). CDR3 size: 16 residues. The CDR3 spells CASSTPRQGPNYGYTF. The CDR3 DNA sequence: TGTGCCAGCAGCACCCCCCGGCAGGGCCCTAACTATGGCTACACCTTC. Combining the CDR3 with reference TRBV5-4 and TRBJ1-2 gives the whole variable domain ETGVTQSPTHLIKTRGQQVTLRCSSQSGHNTVSWYQQALGQGPQFIFQYYREEENGRGNFPPRFSGLQFPNYSSELNVNALELDDSALYLCASSTPRQGPNYGYTFGSGTRLTVV.

The chain recombines TRBV6-2 or TRBV6-3 with TRBJ1-2; 7 bases are shared with TRBD1. There are 16 residues in the CDR3. Germline values: CDR1 MNHEY, CDR2 SVGEGT. With V trimmed by 1 base and J by 6 bases, 11 bases remained unmatched. The CDR3 region is CASSYYIGQVNDGYTF. CDR3 sequence (DNA): TGTGCCAGCAGTTACTATATCGGACAGGTGAATGATGGCTACACCTTC.

The rearrangement links TRBV11-1 to TRBJ1-4; 7 bases match TRBD1. The length of the CDR3 is 16 residues. V lost 5 bases, J lost 0 bases, and 6 bases stayed unmatched. Germline-derived CDR1 and CDR2 are SGHAT and FQDESV (reference sequence). CDR3 nucleotide sequence: TGTGCCAGCAGCCCCCGACAGGGAGCAACTAATGAAAAACTGTTTTTT. Residues: CASSPRQGATNEKLFF.

This clone was found a few times. This chain links TRBV5-4 with TRBJ1-6, with a weak D call TRBD1 (6 bases). The V gene lost 4 bases and the J gene lost 0 bases, with 14 bases spanning the gap. CDR3 size: 17 residues. Germline CDR1 SGHNT, CDR2 YYREEE (reference sequence). Here the CDR3 DNA reads TGTGCCAGCAGCGCAGCGGGGGCGAGCTCCTATAATTCACCCCTCCACTTT. Translation: CASSAAGASSYNSPLHF.

The table lists this clone with a few counts. The rearrangement uses TRBV9 and TRBJ2-3; D may correspond to TRBD1 or TRBD2 (5 bases each). Germline V lookup: CDR1 SGDLS, CDR2 YYNGEE. V lost 4 bases, J lost 5 bases, and 11 bases lay in between. The CDR3 runs 13 residues. The CDR3 loop is CASSLEGRDTQYF. DNA for the CDR3: TGTGCCAGCAGCCTAGAGGGGCGAGATACGCAGTATTTT.

On this clone: Mismatch with germline at one junction end may stem from a read error. The rearrangement links TRBV4-2 to TRBJ2-3; 9 bases are a match to TRBD2. This CDR3 has 15 amino acids. The germline V gene has CDR1 LGHNA and CDR2 YNFKEQ. CDR3 loop: CASRHGGGGTDTQYF. The CDR3 DNA reads as TGTGCCAGCCGCCACGGCGGGGGGGGCACAGATACGCAGTATTTT.

This clone was counted a few times. The V gene is TRBV5-5, the J gene TRBJ1-2; a weak D match, TRBD1 (6 bases). The germline CDR1 and CDR2 sequences are SGHKS and YYEKEE (reference sequence). The CDR3 is made up of 16 amino acids. The germline V and J ends were trimmed by 0 bases and 4 bases, with 16 bases remaining between them. CDR3 protein: CASSLEGFDRTYGYTF. The CDR3, as DNA: TGTGCCAGCAGCTTGGAGGGATTTGACAGGACCTATGGCTACACCTTC.

This chain uses TRBV4-2 with TRBJ2-1; 9 positions agree with TRBD2. V shed 0 bases and J 3 bases; nucleotides not matched to a gene: 6. Looked up from germline, CDR1 is LGHNA and CDR2 is YNFKEQ. This CDR3 spans 17 amino acids. The CDR3 spells CASSQERVAGDYNEQFF. DNA of the CDR3: TGTGCCAGCAGCCAAGAGAGAGTAGCGGGGGACTACAATGAGCAGTTCTTC.

For this clone: A junction boundary mismatches the germline segment, possibly from a read error. The chain carries TRBV7-9 and TRBJ2-3; D gene uncertain. CDR3 length: 12 residues. Germline lookup yields CDR1 SEHNR and CDR2 FQNEAQ (reference sequence). The CDR3 loop is CAYSPSTDTQYF. The CDR3 DNA follows: TGCGCGTACAGCCCAAGCACAGATACGCAGTATTTT.

The V and J genes are TRBV14 and TRBJ2-5, with D perhaps matching TRBD2 (5 bases). The CDR3 totals 16 residues. Trimming removed 1 base at V and 0 bases at J, with 12 bases between. CDR1 SGHDN and CDR2 FVKESK come from the germline V gene. This CDR3 is CASSQVTAAHQETQYF. The DNA for the CDR3 is TGTGCCAGCAGCCAAGTAACAGCGGCGCACCAAGAGACCCAGTACTTC.

The chain couples TRBV7-3 to TRBJ1-1; D may be TRBD1 (6 bases). With 6 bases removed from V and 5 bases from J, the gap between germline ends came to 16 bases. Germline V gene sequence: CDR1 SGHTA, CDR2 FQGTGA. CDR3 length: 14 amino acids. CDR3 amino acids: CASSRTAQETEAFF. The CDR3 DNA is TGTGCCAGCAGTCGGACAGCCCAAGAGACTGAAGCTTTCTTT.